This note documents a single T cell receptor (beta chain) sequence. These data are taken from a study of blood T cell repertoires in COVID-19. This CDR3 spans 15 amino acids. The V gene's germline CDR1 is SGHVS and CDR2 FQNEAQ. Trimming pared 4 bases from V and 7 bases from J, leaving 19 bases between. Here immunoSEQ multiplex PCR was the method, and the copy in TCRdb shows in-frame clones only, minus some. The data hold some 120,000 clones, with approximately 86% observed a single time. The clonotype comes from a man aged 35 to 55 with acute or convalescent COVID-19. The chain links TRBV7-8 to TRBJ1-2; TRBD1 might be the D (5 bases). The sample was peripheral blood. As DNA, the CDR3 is TGTGCCAGCAGCTCCTCCTCCGGGGGGGGGTTTGGCTACACCTTC. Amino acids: CASSSSSGGGFGYTF.